The rows below give T cell receptor beta chains drawn from one sample of a study of cytomegalovirus exposure and HLA in healthy donors. Clones were sequenced by immunoSEQ multiplex PCR, and TCRdb holds only the in-frame ones, with some missing. The sample consists of over 100,000 clones, approximately 69% of them appearing once. The specimen was PBMCs. These receptors were obtained from a man aged 40-49 years in good health and CMV-seropositive. CDR3s include the opening cysteine and the closing phenylalanine or tryptophan. The D gene is left open where the match is weak.

d_gene | len | j_gene | v_gene | CDR3nt | CDR3aa
. | 14 | TRBJ1-4 | TRBV7-8 | TGTGCCAGCAGCGTCCACAGGACTAATGAAAAACTGTTTTTT | CASSVHRTNEKLFF
. | 13 | TRBJ2-1 | TRBV5-1 | TGCGCCAGCAGCTTGGTACTTAGCGGTGAGCAGTTCTTC | CASSLVLSGEQFF
TRBD1 | 15 | TRBJ1-1 | TRBV28 | TGTGCCAGCAGTTTACTTTCGGGACAGGGGGGGGCAGCTTTCTTT | CASSLLSGQGGAAFF
. | 13 | TRBJ1-3 | TRBV19 | TGTGCCAGTAGTTCAGGGATTGGAAACACCATATATTTT | CASSSGIGNTIYF
. | 11 | TRBJ2-1 | TRBV20-1 | TGCAGTGCATGGGGCAACAATGAGCAGTTCTTC | CSAWGNNEQFF
. | 14 | TRBJ1-1 | TRBV6-1 | TGTGCCAGCAGTGTCTCTGCCGGTGGCACTGAAGCTTTCTTT | CASSVSAGGTEAFF
TRBD1 | 15 | TRBJ2-4 | TRBV18 | TGTGCCAGCTCACCAATGAAGGGGGCTTCGGACATTCAGTACTTC | CASSPMKGASDIQYF
TRBD1 | 16 | TRBJ1-5 | TRBV18 | TGTGCCAGCTCACCGGGGACAGGGGGCGCGGGGCAGCCCCAGCATTTT | CASSPGTGGAGQPQHF
. | 15 | TRBJ2-3 | TRBV10-1 | TGCGCCAGCCCACAGGTGGAGCTCCGGGGGGATACGCAGTATTTT | CASPQVELRGDTQYF
. | 14 | TRBJ2-5 | TRBV5-1 | TGCGCCAGCAGCTTGGCCCGCAGCGCCGGGACCCAGTACTTC | CASSLARSAGTQYF
TRBD1 | 14 | TRBJ1-1 | TRBV6-1 | TGTGCCAGCAGGGAAGGGACAGGGCTTAGGGAAGCTTTCTTT | CASREGTGLREAFF
TRBD2 | 14 | TRBJ2-3 | TRBV28 | TGTGCCAGCAGTACTAGCGGGAGGGAGGATACGCAGTATTTT | CASSTSGREDTQYF